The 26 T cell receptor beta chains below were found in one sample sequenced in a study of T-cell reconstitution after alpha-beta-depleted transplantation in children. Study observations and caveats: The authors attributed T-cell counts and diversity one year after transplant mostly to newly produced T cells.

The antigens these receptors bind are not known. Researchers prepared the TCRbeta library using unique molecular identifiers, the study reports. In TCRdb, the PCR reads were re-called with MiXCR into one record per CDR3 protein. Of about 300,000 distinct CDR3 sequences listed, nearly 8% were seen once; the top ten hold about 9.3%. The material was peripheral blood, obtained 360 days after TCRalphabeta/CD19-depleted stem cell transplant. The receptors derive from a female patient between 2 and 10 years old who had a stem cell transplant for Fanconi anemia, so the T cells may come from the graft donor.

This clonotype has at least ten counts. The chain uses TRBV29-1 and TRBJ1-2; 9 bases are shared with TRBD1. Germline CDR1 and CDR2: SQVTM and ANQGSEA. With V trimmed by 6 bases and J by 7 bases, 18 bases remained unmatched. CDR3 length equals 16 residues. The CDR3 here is CSVLETGTGLVSGYTF. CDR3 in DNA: TGCAGCGTGCTAGAAACCGGGACAGGGCTTGTTTCTGGCTACACCTTC.

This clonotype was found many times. This CDR3 is CASSHTDRVFYEQYF. CDR3 DNA: TGCGCCAGCAGCCATACGGACAGGGTTTTCTACGAGCAGTACTTC. J is TRBJ2-7 and V is TRBV4-1, with 8 bases that match TRBD1. This CDR3 is 15 amino acids long. Germline assignment: CDR1 MGHRA and CDR2 YSYEKL. The ends lost 3 bases at V and 3 bases at J; junction bases unmatched: 7.

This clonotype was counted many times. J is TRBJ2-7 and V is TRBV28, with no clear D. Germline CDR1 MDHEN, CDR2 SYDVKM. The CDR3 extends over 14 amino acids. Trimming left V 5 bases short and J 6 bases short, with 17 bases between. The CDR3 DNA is TGTGCCAGCAGTAACTTGACTCCCCGCACCGAGCAGTACTTC. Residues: CASSNLTPRTEQYF. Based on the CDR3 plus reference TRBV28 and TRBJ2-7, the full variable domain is DVKVTQSSRYLVKRTGEKVFLECVQDMDHENMFWYRQDPGLGLRLIYFSYDVKMKEKGDIPEGYSVSREKKERFSLILESASTNQTSMYLCASSNLTPRTEQYFGPGTRLTVT.

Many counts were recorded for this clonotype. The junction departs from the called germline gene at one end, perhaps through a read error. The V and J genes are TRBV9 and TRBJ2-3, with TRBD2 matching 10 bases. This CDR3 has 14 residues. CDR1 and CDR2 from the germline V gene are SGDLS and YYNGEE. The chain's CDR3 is CASSVAGGADTQYF. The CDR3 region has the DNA TGTGCCAGCAGTGTAGCGGGGGGAGCAGATACGCAGTATTTT.

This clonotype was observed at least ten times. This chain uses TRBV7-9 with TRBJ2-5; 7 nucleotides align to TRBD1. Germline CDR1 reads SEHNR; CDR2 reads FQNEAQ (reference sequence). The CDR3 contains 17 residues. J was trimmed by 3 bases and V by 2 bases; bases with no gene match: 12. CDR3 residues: CASSLKSDRDREETQYF. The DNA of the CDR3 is TGTGCCAGCAGCTTAAAATCCGACAGGGATCGGGAAGAGACCCAGTACTTC. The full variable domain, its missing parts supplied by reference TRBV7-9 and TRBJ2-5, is DTGVSQNPRHKITKRGQNVTFRCDPISEHNRLYWYRQTLGQGPEFLTYFQNEAQLEKSRLLSDRFSAERPKGSFSTLEIQRTEQGDSAMYLCASSLKSDRDREETQYFGPGTRLLVL.

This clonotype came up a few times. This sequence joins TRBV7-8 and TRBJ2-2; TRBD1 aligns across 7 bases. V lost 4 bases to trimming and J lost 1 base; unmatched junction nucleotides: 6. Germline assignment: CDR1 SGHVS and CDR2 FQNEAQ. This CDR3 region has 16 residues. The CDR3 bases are TGTGCCAGCAGCTCGTGGGGACAGTTGAACACCGGGGAGCTGTTTTTT. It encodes CASSSWGQLNTGELFF.

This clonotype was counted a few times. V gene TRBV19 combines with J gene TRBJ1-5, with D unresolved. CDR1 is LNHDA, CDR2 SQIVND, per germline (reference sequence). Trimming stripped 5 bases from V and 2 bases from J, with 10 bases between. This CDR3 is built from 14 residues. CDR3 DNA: TGTGCCAGTAGTTGGGTGACGGGCAATCAGCCCCAGCATTTT. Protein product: CASSWVTGNQPQHF.

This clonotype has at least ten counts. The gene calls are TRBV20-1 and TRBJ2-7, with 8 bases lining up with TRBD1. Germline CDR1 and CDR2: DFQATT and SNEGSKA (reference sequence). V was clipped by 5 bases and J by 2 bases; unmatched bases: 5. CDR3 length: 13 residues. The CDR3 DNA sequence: TGCAGTGCTGCTAGACAGGGGCCCTACGAGCAGTACTTC. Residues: CSAARQGPYEQYF.

CDR3 sequence reads: CASSSGTVPSYTQYF. In nucleotides, the CDR3 is TGCGCCAGCAGCTCCGGGACAGTACCCTCGTATACGCAGTATTTT. The chain employs TRBV5-1 and TRBJ2-3; 7 positions agree with TRBD1. CDR3 length: 15 residues. Germline CDR1 is SGHRS and CDR2 is YFSETQ. The trim removed 3 bases at V and 7 bases at J, leaving 11 bases unmatched.

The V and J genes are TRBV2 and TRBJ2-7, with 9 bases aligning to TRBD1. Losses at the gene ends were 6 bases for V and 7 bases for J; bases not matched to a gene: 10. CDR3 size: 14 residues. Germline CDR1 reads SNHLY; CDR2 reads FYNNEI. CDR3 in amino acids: CASRDRQGVGEQYF. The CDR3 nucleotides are TGTGCCAGCAGAGACCGACAGGGGGTCGGTGAGCAGTACTTC.

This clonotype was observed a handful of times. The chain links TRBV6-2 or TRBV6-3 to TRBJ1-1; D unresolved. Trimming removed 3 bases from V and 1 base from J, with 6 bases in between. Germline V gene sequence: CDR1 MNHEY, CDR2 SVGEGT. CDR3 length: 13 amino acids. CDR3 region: CASSYSQNTEAFF. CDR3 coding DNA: TGTGCCAGCAGTTATTCACAGAACACTGAAGCTTTCTTT.

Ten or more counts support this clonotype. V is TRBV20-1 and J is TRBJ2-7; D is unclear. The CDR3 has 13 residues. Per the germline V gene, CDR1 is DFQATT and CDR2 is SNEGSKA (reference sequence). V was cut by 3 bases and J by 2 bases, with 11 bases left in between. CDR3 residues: CSARETDTYEQYF. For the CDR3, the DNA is TGCAGTGCTAGGGAAACAGATACCTACGAGCAGTACTTC.

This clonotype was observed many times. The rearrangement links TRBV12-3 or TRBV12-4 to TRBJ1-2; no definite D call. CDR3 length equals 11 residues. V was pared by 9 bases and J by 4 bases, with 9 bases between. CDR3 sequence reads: CASRSFYGYTF. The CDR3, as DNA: TGTGCCAGTCGATCTTTCTATGGCTACACCTTC.

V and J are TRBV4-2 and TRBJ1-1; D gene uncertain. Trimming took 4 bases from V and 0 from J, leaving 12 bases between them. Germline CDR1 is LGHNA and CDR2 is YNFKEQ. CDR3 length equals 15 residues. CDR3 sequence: CASSPERAVNTEAFF. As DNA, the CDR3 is TGTGCCAGCAGCCCTGAGAGGGCAGTGAACACTGAAGCTTTCTTT.

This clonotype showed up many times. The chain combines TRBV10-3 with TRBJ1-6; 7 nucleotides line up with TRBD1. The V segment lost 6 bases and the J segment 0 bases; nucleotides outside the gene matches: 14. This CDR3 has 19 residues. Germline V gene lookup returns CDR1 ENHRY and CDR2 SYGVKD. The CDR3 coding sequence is TGTGCCATCAGACGGACTGTCAGGGGGAGGTCCTCCTATAATTCACCCCTCCACTTT. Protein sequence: CAIRRTVRGRSSYNSPLHF.

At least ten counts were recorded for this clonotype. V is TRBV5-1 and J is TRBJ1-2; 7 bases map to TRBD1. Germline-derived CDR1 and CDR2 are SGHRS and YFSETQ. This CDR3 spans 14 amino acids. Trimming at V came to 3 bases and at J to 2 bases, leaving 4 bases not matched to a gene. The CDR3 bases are TGCGCCAGCAGCTCGGAGGGACAGAACTATGGCTACACCTTC. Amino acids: CASSSEGQNYGYTF.

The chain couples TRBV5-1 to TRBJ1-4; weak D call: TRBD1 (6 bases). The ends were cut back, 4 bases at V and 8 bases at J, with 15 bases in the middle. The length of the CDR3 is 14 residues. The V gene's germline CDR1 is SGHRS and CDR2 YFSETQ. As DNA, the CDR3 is TGCGCCAGCAGCGAGACAGGACGACTAGAAAAACTGTTTTTT. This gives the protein CASSETGRLEKLFF.

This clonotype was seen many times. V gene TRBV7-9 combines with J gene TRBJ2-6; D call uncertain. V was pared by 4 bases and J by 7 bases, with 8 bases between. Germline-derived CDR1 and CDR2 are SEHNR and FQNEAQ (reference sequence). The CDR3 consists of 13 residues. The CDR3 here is CASSSRSANVLTF. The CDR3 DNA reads TGTGCCAGCAGCTCGAGATCCGCCAACGTCCTGACTTTC.

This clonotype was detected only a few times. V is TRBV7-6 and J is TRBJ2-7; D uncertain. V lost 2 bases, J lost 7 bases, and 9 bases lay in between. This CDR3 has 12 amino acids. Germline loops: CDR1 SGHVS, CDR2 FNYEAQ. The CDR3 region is CASSLPGREQYF. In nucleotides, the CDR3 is TGTGCCAGCAGCTTACCGGGTCGGGAGCAGTACTTC.

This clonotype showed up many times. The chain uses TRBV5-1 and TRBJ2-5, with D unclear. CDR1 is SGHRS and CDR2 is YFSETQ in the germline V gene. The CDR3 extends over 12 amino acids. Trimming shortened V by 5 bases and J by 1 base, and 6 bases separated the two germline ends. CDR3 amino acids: CASRETQETQYF. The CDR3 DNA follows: TGCGCCAGCAGGGAGACCCAAGAGACCCAGTACTTC.

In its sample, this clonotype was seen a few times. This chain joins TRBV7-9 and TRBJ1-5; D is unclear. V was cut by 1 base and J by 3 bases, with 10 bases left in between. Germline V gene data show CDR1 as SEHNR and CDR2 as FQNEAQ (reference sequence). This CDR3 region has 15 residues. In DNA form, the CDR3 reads TGTGCCAGCAGCTTAGATAATATTGACAATCAGCCCCAGCATTTT. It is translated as CASSLDNIDNQPQHF. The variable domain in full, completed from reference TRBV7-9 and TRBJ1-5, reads DTGVSQNPRHKITKRGQNVTFRCDPISEHNRLYWYRQTLGQGPEFLTYFQNEAQLEKSRLLSDRFSAERPKGSFSTLEIQRTEQGDSAMYLCASSLDNIDNQPQHFGDGTRLSIL.

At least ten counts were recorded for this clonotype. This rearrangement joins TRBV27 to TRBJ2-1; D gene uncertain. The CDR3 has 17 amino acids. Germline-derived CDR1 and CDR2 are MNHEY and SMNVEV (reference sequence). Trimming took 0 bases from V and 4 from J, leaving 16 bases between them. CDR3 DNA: TGTGCCAGCAGTTTATCGAGTCCCCGCCTGAGATACAATGAGCAGTTCTTC. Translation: CASSLSSPRLRYNEQFF.

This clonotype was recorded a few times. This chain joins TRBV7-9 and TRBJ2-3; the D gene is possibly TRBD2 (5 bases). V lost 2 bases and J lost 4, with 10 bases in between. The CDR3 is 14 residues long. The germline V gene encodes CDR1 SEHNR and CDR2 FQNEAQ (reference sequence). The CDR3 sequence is CASSLLAGPDTQYF. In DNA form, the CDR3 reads TGTGCCAGCAGCTTATTGGCGGGCCCAGATACGCAGTATTTT.

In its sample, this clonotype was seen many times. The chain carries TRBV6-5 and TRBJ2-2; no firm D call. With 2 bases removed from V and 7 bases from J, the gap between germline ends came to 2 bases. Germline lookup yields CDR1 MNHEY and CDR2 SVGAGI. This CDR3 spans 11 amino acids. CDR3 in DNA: TGTGCCAGCAGTTACGACGGGGAGCTGTTTTTT. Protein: CASSYDGELFF.

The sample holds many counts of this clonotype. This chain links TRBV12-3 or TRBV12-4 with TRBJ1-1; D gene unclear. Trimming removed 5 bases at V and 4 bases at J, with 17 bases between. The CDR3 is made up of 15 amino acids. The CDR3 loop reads CASSPWASSGTEAFF. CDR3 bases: TGTGCCAGCAGTCCTTGGGCCAGCTCTGGCACTGAAGCTTTCTTT.

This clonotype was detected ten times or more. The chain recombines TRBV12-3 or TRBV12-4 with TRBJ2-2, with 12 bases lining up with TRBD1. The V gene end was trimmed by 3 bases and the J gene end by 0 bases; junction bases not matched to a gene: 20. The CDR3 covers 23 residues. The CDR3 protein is CASSLRDRGRPIHAPANTGELFF. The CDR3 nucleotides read TGTGCCAGCAGTTTGAGGGACAGGGGGCGCCCTATTCATGCCCCAGCGAACACCGGGGAGCTGTTTTTT.